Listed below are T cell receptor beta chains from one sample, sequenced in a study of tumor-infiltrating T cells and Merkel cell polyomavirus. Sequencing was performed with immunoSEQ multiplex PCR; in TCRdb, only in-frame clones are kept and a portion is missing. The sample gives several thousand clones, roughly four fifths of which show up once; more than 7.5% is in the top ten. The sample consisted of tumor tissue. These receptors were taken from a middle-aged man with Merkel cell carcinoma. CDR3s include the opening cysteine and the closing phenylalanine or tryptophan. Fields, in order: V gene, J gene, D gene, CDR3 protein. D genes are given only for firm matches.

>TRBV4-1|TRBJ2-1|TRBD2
CASSQAGGSEQFF
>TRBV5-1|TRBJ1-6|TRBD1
CASSPGQGTSPLHF
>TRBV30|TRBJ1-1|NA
CAWRRGTAHPPQAFF
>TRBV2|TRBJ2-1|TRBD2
CASRLAGGPSYNEQFF
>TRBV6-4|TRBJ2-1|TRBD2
CASSDSKRGGDEQFF
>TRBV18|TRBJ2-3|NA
CASSPRGVTDTQYF
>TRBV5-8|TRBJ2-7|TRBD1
CASRTGDSYEQYF
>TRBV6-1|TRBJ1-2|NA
CASRDPGGNYGYTF
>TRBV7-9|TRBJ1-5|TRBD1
CASRSDRGNQPQHF
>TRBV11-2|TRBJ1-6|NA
CASSLVRGARKHSPLHF
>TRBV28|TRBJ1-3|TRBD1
CASTDMTGTGNTIYF